Listed here are 32 T cell receptor beta chains from one sample, sequenced in a study of shared clonotypes between healthy human individuals. The repertoire was sequenced with immunoSEQ multiplex PCR; TCRdb's copy has only in-frame clones and lacks some. The sample lists around 88,000 clones; less than 80% were seen once. Sequenced material: memory CD8+ T cells sorted from blood. The subset: CD45RO+ cells pooled with CCR7-negative TemRA cells. Source of these receptors: a man aged 30-40 years in good health.

The V and J genes are TRBV5-6 and TRBJ2-7; the match to TRBD1 covers 7 bases. The CDR3 runs to 15 residues. The germline gives CDR1 SGHDT, CDR2 YYEEEE. V dropped 2 bases and J dropped 3; count of bases not matched to a gene: 8. The CDR3 DNA is TGTGCCAGCAGCTTCCGACGATCAGGGGGCTACGAGCAGTACTTC. It is translated as CASSFRRSGGYEQYF.

CDR3 DNA sequence: TGTGCCAGCAGTGGCGACAGGCTTCGGGGGAGGACTTTCTTT. Translation gives CASSGDRLRGRTFF. The chain links TRBV6-1 to TRBJ1-1; TRBD1 might be the D (6 bases). This CDR3 spans 14 amino acids. The germline V and J ends were trimmed by 4 bases and 12 bases, with 21 bases remaining between them. Germline V gene data show CDR1 as MNHNS and CDR2 as SASEGT.

The CDR3 reads CASSGGQGNNEQFF. In nucleotides, the CDR3 is TGCGCCAGCAGCGGGGGACAGGGTAACAATGAGCAGTTCTTC. The V and J genes are TRBV4-1 and TRBJ2-1, with 9 bases lining up with TRBD1. CDR1 is MGHRA and CDR2 is YSYEKL in the germline V gene. The V and J ends lost 5 bases and 5 bases, in that order; junction bases with no gene match: 4. The CDR3 is 14 amino acids.

The chain uses TRBV28 and TRBJ2-3; TRBD2 is a possible D gene (6 bases). Trimming took off 6 bases at V and 10 bases at J, with 20 bases between the two ends. This CDR3 spans 14 amino acids. Germline V lookup: CDR1 MDHEN, CDR2 SYDVKM. CDR3 DNA: TGTGCCAGCAGCACACCGGGACTCAAGGCTGCGCAGTATTTT. Protein: CASSTPGLKAAQYF. The full variable domain, in which reference TRBV28 and TRBJ2-3 provide the parts outside the CDR3, is DVKVTQSSRYLVKRTGEKVFLECVQDMDHENMFWYRQDPGLGLRLIYFSYDVKMKEKGDIPEGYSVSREKKERFSLILESASTNQTSMYLCASSTPGLKAAQYFGPGTRLTVL.

This sequence joins TRBV9 and TRBJ2-1; no reliable D call. There are 11 residues in the CDR3. The ends were cut back, 4 bases at V and 6 bases at J, with 5 bases in the middle. Germline lookup yields CDR1 SGDLS and CDR2 YYNGEE. The DNA of the CDR3 is TGTGCCAGCAGCTCGTCCAATGAGCAGTTCTTC. Translated, it gives CASSSSNEQFF.

The chain joins TRBV7-5 to TRBJ1-5. TRBV7-5 is a known pseudogene. The CDR3 sequence is 13 residues long. The CDR3 coding sequence is TGTGCCAGAAGCTCGTACCAATACCGGTGGTGGCATTTT. Translation: CARSSYQYRWWHF.

This clone has ten or more counts. The CDR3 spells CSVEVVGPPDTQYF. The CDR3 DNA is TGCAGCGTTGAAGTAGTCGGCCCTCCGGATACGCAGTATTTT. This chain links TRBV29-1 with TRBJ2-3; D is uncertain. The V gene's germline CDR1 is SQVTM and CDR2 ANQGSEA. CDR3 size: 14 residues. Trimming took 1 base from V and 6 from J, leaving 14 bases between them.

This chain connects TRBV5-1 to TRBJ2-1, with 9 bases aligning to TRBD2. V lost 3 bases and J lost 7; bases outside the gene matches: 2. CDR3 length equals 13 residues. Germline V CDR1 and CDR2: SGHRS, YFSETQ. CDR3 sequence (DNA): TGCGCCAGCAGCTCCACTAGCGGGAATGAGCAGTTCTTC. It is translated as CASSSTSGNEQFF.

This chain connects TRBV4-3 to TRBJ2-1; TRBD1 might be the D (6 bases). V gave up 3 bases and J gave up 8 bases, with 11 bases separating them. CDR3 length equals 13 residues. Per germline, CDR1 LGHNA and CDR2 YSLEER. CDR3 DNA: TGCGCCAGCAGCCAGTTTCAGGGGCATGAGCAGTTCTTC. The encoded protein is CASSQFQGHEQFF.

V and J are TRBV9 and TRBJ1-3; TRBD1 might be the D (5 bases). The CDR3 is made up of 13 amino acids. Germline CDR1 is SGDLS and CDR2 is YYNGEE. V lost 3 bases to trimming and J lost 4 bases, with 8 bases between them. The CDR3: CASSAGTGNTIYF. For the CDR3, the DNA is TGTGCCAGCAGCGCCGGGACCGGAAACACCATATATTTT.

J is TRBJ2-2 and V is TRBV21-1. TRBV21-1 is labeled a pseudogene. The CDR3 contains 15 residues. The CDR3: CASSDPTGFPGELFF. CDR3 sequence (DNA): TGTGCCAGCAGCGACCCGACCGGCTTCCCCGGGGAGCTGTTTTTT.

The chain carries TRBV6-6 and TRBJ1-4, with a weak D call TRBD1 (6 bases). From germline, CDR1 is MNHNY and CDR2 SVGAGI (reference sequence). The CDR3 spans 14 residues. Trimming shortened V by 7 bases and J by 8 bases, and 17 bases separated the two germline ends. The CDR3 spells CASKNQGSQEKLFF. CDR3 nucleotide sequence: TGTGCCAGCAAGAATCAGGGGTCGCAGGAAAAACTGTTTTTT.

The chain couples TRBV6-5 to TRBJ1-1; D is undetermined. The CDR3 covers 13 residues. CDR1 is MNHEY and CDR2 is SVGAGI in the germline V gene. V lost 2 bases and J lost 4, with 8 bases in between. The CDR3 protein is CASSYRAGTEAFF. As DNA, the CDR3 is TGTGCCAGCAGTTACAGGGCCGGCACTGAAGCTTTCTTT.

J is TRBJ1-1 and V is TRBV5-8, with D unresolved. CDR1 is SGHTS, CDR2 YDEGEE, per germline. The CDR3 spans 14 residues. The ends were cut back, 4 bases at V and 1 base at J, with 11 bases in the middle. CDR3 amino acids: CASSPQRGNTEAFF. CDR3 nucleotide sequence: TGTGCCAGCAGCCCCCAGAGAGGGAACACTGAAGCTTTCTTT.

Notes on this clone: Other nucleotide sequences from this sample produce the same CDR3. The chain employs TRBV19 and TRBJ1-1; D is undetermined. Germline V lookup: CDR1 LNHDA, CDR2 SQIVND (reference sequence). The V end lost 6 bases, the J end lost 4 bases, and 9 bases lay between the germline ends. The CDR3 loop spans 12 amino acids. The CDR3 sequence: CASSPTGTEAFF. CDR3 DNA: TGTGCCAGTAGCCCGACGGGCACTGAAGCTTTCTTT.

The chain links TRBV7-8 to TRBJ2-5; the match to TRBD2 covers 9 bases. This CDR3 comprises 17 residues. With V trimmed by 7 bases and J by 5 bases, 17 bases remained unmatched. The germline V gene encodes CDR1 SGHVS and CDR2 FQNEAQ. CDR3 in amino acids: CASNSGGGRALRETQYF. The CDR3 bases are TGTGCCAGCAACAGCGGGGGCGGGAGGGCATTAAGGGAGACCCAGTACTTC.

With regard to this clone: A far larger clone is one base from this, pointing to a likely read error. The CDR3 protein is CASSEMSGGTDTQYF. In DNA, the CDR3 is TGTGCCAGCAGTGAAATGTCGGGAGGCACAGATACGCAGTATTTT. The V and J genes are TRBV6-4 and TRBJ2-3; D is possibly TRBD2 (6 bases). Trimming removed 3 bases at V and 1 base at J, with 11 bases between. The CDR3 extends over 15 amino acids. Germline CDR1 is MRHNA and CDR2 is SNTAGT.

V gene TRBV11-1 combines with J gene TRBJ2-1, with a possible D match to TRBD2 (6 bases). V lost 7 bases, J lost 15 bases, and 19 bases lay in between. Germline loops: CDR1 SGHAT, CDR2 FQDESV (reference sequence). This CDR3 spans 12 amino acids. CDR3 in DNA: TGTGCCAGCATGGGACCCGGGACTGAGGGGTTCTTC. This gives the protein CASMGPGTEGFF.

The rearrangement links TRBV30 to TRBJ1-2; 9 nucleotides match TRBD1. Germline-derived CDR1 and CDR2 are GTSNPN and SVGIG (reference sequence). V was clipped by 5 bases and J by 6 bases; unmatched bases: 10. The CDR3 is 14 amino acids. The CDR3 sequence is CAWDAGTGRDGYTF. The CDR3 region has the DNA TGTGCCTGGGATGCAGGGACAGGGCGTGATGGCTACACCTTC.

The chain has TRBV6-5 and TRBJ2-7, with D possibly TRBD1 on 5 matching bases. Germline CDR1 MNHEY, CDR2 SVGAGI. Trimming shortened V by 6 bases and J by 3 bases, and 15 bases separated the two germline ends. This CDR3 region has 14 residues. CDR3 DNA: TGTGCCAGCAGCGCCTCAGGGAATCTCTACGAGCAGTACTTC. It encodes CASSASGNLYEQYF.

The chain employs TRBV5-6 and TRBJ2-7; 8 bases are a match to TRBD1. V lost 4 bases to trimming and J lost 5 bases; unmatched junction nucleotides: 11. CDR1 SGHDT and CDR2 YYEEEE come from the germline V gene. The CDR3 has 15 amino acids. The DNA for the CDR3 is TGTGCCAGCAGCCCCGGGTTGCAGGGGGCAAACGAGCAGTACTTC. This codes for CASSPGLQGANEQYF.

In its sample, this clone was seen many times. The V and J genes are TRBV5-4 and TRBJ2-7; 7 nucleotides line up with TRBD1. This CDR3 spans 14 amino acids. Germline V gives CDR1 SGHNT, CDR2 YYREEE (reference sequence). V was clipped by 2 bases and J by 4 bases; unmatched bases: 6. The CDR3 here is CASSFADREYEQYF. DNA for the CDR3: TGTGCCAGCAGCTTCGCCGACAGGGAATACGAGCAGTACTTC.

The CDR3 DNA follows: TGCAGCGTTGAAGATCCTCAGGGGGGAGGGTTCGCGAACACCGGGGAGCTGTTTTTT. This sequence encodes CSVEDPQGGGFANTGELFF. V gene TRBV29-1 combines with J gene TRBJ2-2; D is perhaps TRBD1 or TRBD2 (7 bases each). The CDR3 covers 19 residues. Trimming removed 0 bases at V and 0 bases at J, with 20 bases between. Germline CDR1 SQVTM, CDR2 ANQGSEA.

The J gene is TRBJ2-1, the V gene TRBV4-3, with 11 bases aligning to TRBD1. Unmatched junction bases numbered 3, after V lost 0 bases and J lost 8 bases. Per germline, CDR1 LGHNA and CDR2 YSLEER. The CDR3 contains 15 residues. CDR3 amino acids: CASSQEGQGVYEQFF. The CDR3 nucleotides are TGCGCCAGCAGCCAAGAGGGACAGGGGGTGTATGAGCAGTTCTTC.

This clone was found a few times. Other DNA sequences in this specimen translate into the identical CDR3. The chain combines TRBV14 with TRBJ2-7; TRBD1 matches 9 bases. J lost 3 bases, V lost 3 bases, and 3 bases had no gene match. The CDR3 sequence is 14 residues long. Germline assignment: CDR1 SGHDN and CDR2 FVKESK. CDR3 loop: CASSQGQGGYEQYF. CDR3 in DNA: TGTGCCAGCAGCCAGGGACAGGGAGGCTACGAGCAGTACTTC.

This chain connects TRBV5-1 to TRBJ2-7; no reliable D call. Germline lookup yields CDR1 SGHRS and CDR2 YFSETQ. V was cut by 4 bases and J by 5 bases, with 7 bases left in between. CDR3 length: 11 amino acids. The CDR3 here is CASSVGHEQYF. The CDR3 nucleotides read TGCGCCAGCAGCGTGGGCCACGAGCAGTACTTC.

This clone showed up just a few times. The J gene is TRBJ2-3, the V gene TRBV29-1, with unresolved D. CDR3 length: 11 amino acids. CDR1 is SQVTM, CDR2 ANQGSEA, per germline. Trimming stripped 3 bases from V and 4 bases from J, with 5 bases between. CDR3 nucleotide sequence: TGCAGCGTTGATCCGGCAGATACGCAGTATTTT. This sequence encodes CSVDPADTQYF.

The rearrangement uses TRBV11-2 and TRBJ2-3, with TRBD2 as a possible D gene (5 bases). Germline V gives CDR1 SGHAT, CDR2 FQNNGV. The CDR3 spans 15 residues. With 7 bases removed from V and 1 base from J, the gap between germline ends came to 15 bases. CDR3 amino acids: CASNRAATGTDTQYF. The CDR3, as DNA: TGTGCCAGCAATCGAGCGGCTACAGGCACAGATACGCAGTATTTT.

The rearrangement joins TRBV18 to TRBJ2-5; 10 nucleotides match TRBD2. Per the germline V gene, CDR1 is KGHSH and CDR2 is LQKENI. V lost 0 bases and J lost 3; bases outside the gene matches: 4. The CDR3 length is 16 residues. The CDR3 sequence: CASSPPLAGDEETQYF. The CDR3, as DNA: TGTGCCAGCTCACCACCCCTAGCGGGAGACGAAGAGACCCAGTACTTC.

V is TRBV6-5 and J is TRBJ2-1; 8 bases are a match to TRBD1. J lost 4 bases, V lost 6 bases, and 2 bases had no gene match. CDR1 is MNHEY and CDR2 is SVGAGI in the germline V gene. This CDR3 has 13 residues. The CDR3 DNA reads TGTGCCAGCAGGAGGACAGGGTACAATGAGCAGTTCTTC. Its protein is CASRRTGYNEQFF.

The chain has TRBV12-2 and TRBJ2-6; the tabulated D call, TRBD1, remains unverified against the DNA. TRBV12-2 is reported as a pseudogene. This CDR3 region has 18 residues. Written as DNA, the CDR3 is TGTGCAAGTCGCATCGATGTCTCCACACAAAGTCGGGCCAACGTCCTGACTTTC. The encoded protein is CASRIDVSTQSRANVLTF.

V and J are TRBV5-6 and TRBJ2-7; possibly TRBD2 for D (6 bases). V gave up 4 bases and J gave up 0 bases, with 17 bases separating them. Germline V gene lookup returns CDR1 SGHDT and CDR2 YYEEEE. This CDR3 comprises 16 residues. The CDR3 loop reads CASSPRRDGSSYEQYF. CDR3 DNA sequence: TGTGCCAGCAGCCCGAGGCGGGACGGTAGCTCCTACGAGCAGTACTTC.